Listed below are T cell receptor beta chains from one sample, sequenced in a study of OX40 agonist ivuxolimab in advanced cancers. Sequencing was performed with immunoSEQ multiplex PCR; in TCRdb, only in-frame clones are kept and a portion is missing. Counted here are tens of thousands of clones, over 80% occurring once; the ten biggest clones make up 6.5% to 9%. The material was CD4+ or CD8+ T cells sorted from blood, obtained in a trial of the OX40 agonist ivuxolimab. All receptors come from an adult with an advanced solid tumor such as melanoma, head and neck, liver or kidney cancer. CDR3s include the opening cysteine and the closing phenylalanine or tryptophan. Fields, in order: CDR3 DNA, CDR3 protein, V gene, clone size, J gene, D gene. A D gene is named only where the DNA matches it firmly. Clone size is given for some rows only: seen once, a few or many times, or a class if the clone is expanded.

cdr3_nt: TGTGCCAGCAGCTTGATGCCATCCGGGAAAGAGCAGTACTTC; cdr3_aa: CASSLMPSGKEQYF; v_call: TRBV7-6; clone_size: once; j_call: TRBJ2-5; d_call: .
cdr3_nt: TGTGCCAGCAGCTTAGGTGTGAACACCGGGGAGCTGTTTTTT; cdr3_aa: CASSLGVNTGELFF; v_call: TRBV7-3; clone_size: .; j_call: TRBJ2-2; d_call: .
cdr3_nt: TGTGCCAGCACAGGCCGGAGGAGTAATAATTCACCCCTCCACTTT; cdr3_aa: CASTGRRSNNSPLHF; v_call: TRBV2; clone_size: .; j_call: TRBJ1-6; d_call: .
cdr3_nt: TGTGCCAGCCGCGGGGGGGGCAACTCCTACGAGCAGTACTTC; cdr3_aa: CASRGGGNSYEQYF; v_call: TRBV14; clone_size: .; j_call: TRBJ2-7; d_call: TRBD2
cdr3_nt: TGCGCCAGCAGCTTGGAACTAGCGGGAGAATGGGATGAGCAGTTCTTC; cdr3_aa: CASSLELAGEWDEQFF; v_call: TRBV5-1; clone_size: .; j_call: TRBJ2-1; d_call: TRBD2
cdr3_nt: TGTGCCAGTCAGGGGGGGTGGCCAGGGTACCAAGAGACCCAGTACTTC; cdr3_aa: CASQGGWPGYQETQYF; v_call: TRBV21-1; clone_size: .; j_call: TRBJ2-5; d_call: .
cdr3_nt: TGTGCCAGCGGAGCGGGAGTAGCGGTCCACGAGCAGTACTTC; cdr3_aa: CASGAGVAVHEQYF; v_call: TRBV4-2; clone_size: .; j_call: TRBJ2-7; d_call: TRBD2
cdr3_nt: TGTGCCAGCAGCTTAGCGGGACCAGATACGCAGTATTTT; cdr3_aa: CASSLAGPDTQYF; v_call: TRBV11-2; clone_size: .; j_call: TRBJ2-3; d_call: .
cdr3_nt: TGTGCCGTAGGAAGCGAATACAATGAGCAGTTCTTC; cdr3_aa: CAVGSEYNEQFF; v_call: TRBV27; clone_size: .; j_call: TRBJ2-1; d_call: .
cdr3_nt: TGCGCCAGCAGAACTAGCGGGAGCTCCTACGAGCAGTACTTC; cdr3_aa: CASRTSGSSYEQYF; v_call: TRBV5-1; clone_size: .; j_call: TRBJ2-7; d_call: TRBD2
cdr3_nt: TGTGCCAGCAGCCGGGGGGGAAGGAATGAGCAGTTCTTC; cdr3_aa: CASSRGGRNEQFF; v_call: TRBV7-3; clone_size: .; j_call: TRBJ2-1; d_call: TRBD2
cdr3_nt: TGTGCCAGTACCAAGGGAGGGGTAGATACGCAGTATTTT; cdr3_aa: CASTKGGVDTQYF; v_call: TRBV19; clone_size: .; j_call: TRBJ2-3; d_call: TRBD2
cdr3_nt: TGTGCCAGTAGTACAACAATTGACAGGGCGGGGGAAGCTTTCTTT; cdr3_aa: CASSTTIDRAGEAFF; v_call: TRBV19; clone_size: once; j_call: TRBJ1-1; d_call: TRBD1